The 9 T cell receptor beta chains below all came from one sample that was sequenced in a study of post-analysis software for immune sequencing data. Broader study findings: There were roughly 5 TRBV segments more frequent in patients than controls, and TRBV5-6, TRBV5-1 and TRBV20-1 were among them.

Their specific antigens are unknown. Built from TCR beta cDNA, the libraries had unique molecular identifiers in them. TCRdb re-derived calls from the PCR reads in MiXCR, one entry per CDR3 protein. The sample holds about 770,000 distinct CDR3 sequences; about 43% are singletons and the top ten take roughly 4.4%. The material sequenced was blood. These receptors were obtained from a girl under 18 with multiple sclerosis.

This clonotype was found a few times. The chain employs TRBV5-1 and TRBJ2-3; tentative D call: TRBD1 (5 bases). V shed 2 bases and J shed 0 bases, with 10 bases lying between them. Germline V gene lookup returns CDR1 SGHRS and CDR2 YFSETQ. The CDR3 extends over 15 amino acids. The CDR3 loop is CASSLQDLSTDTQYF. CDR3 nucleotides: TGCGCCAGCAGCTTACAGGACCTTAGCACAGATACGCAGTATTTT.

The chain has TRBV27 and TRBJ2-4; 8 bases agree with TRBD1. The J call is doubtful: the DNA matches TRBJ2-7 better. Germline CDR1 reads MNHEY; CDR2 reads SMNVEV (reference sequence). The CDR3 consists of 13 residues. CDR3 sequence reads: CASSLGRGLEQYF. The CDR3 DNA sequence: TGTGCCAGCAGTTTGGGCAGGGGGCTCGAGCAGTACTTC.

The rearrangement uses TRBV6-5 and TRBJ1-6, with 9 bases fitting TRBD1. J gave up 10 bases and V 5 bases, and 3 bases lay outside the gene matches. The V gene's germline CDR1 is MNHEY and CDR2 SVGAGI. The CDR3 extends over 13 amino acids. The CDR3 reads CASSRTGESPLHF. CDR3 bases: TGTGCCAGCAGTAGGACAGGGGAATCACCCCTCCACTTT.

This clonotype has a handful of counts. The V gene is TRBV5-1, the J gene TRBJ2-4; D may correspond to TRBD1 or TRBD2 (6 bases each). The CDR3 extends over 17 amino acids. Trimming took 4 bases from V and 12 from J, leaving 29 bases between them. Germline V gene data show CDR1 as SGHRS and CDR2 as YFSETQ. The DNA of the CDR3 is TGCGCCAGCAGCACATCAATGGGAGGAGTAGGAGGGGGGTATCAGTACTTC. Protein sequence: CASSTSMGGVGGGYQYF.

The rearrangement joins TRBV7-2 to TRBJ2-5; 11 nucleotides match TRBD1. The CDR3 runs to 15 residues. Trimming took 6 bases from V and 3 from J; bases not matched to a gene: 6. Germline CDR1 SGHTA, CDR2 FQGNSA. CDR3 coding DNA: TGTGCCAGCAGTCAAGGGGACAGGGGGGAAGAGACCCAGTACTTC. Amino acids: CASSQGDRGEETQYF.

This clonotype turned up a few times. This rearrangement joins TRBV6-5 to TRBJ1-4; 11 nucleotides line up with TRBD1. The length of the CDR3 is 16 residues. Germline V lookup: CDR1 MNHEY, CDR2 SVGAGI. Germline trimming cut 6 bases from V and 6 bases from J; bases unmatched to any gene: 9. The CDR3 bases are TGTGCCAGCAGCCCCTACGGACAGGGGGCCGATGAAAAACTGTTTTTT. Translated: CASSPYGQGADEKLFF.

V gene TRBV15 combines with J gene TRBJ2-7; 9 bases agree with TRBD1. V trimming: 1 base; J trimming: 5 bases; junction bases outside the gene matches: 3. This CDR3 is built from 14 residues. From germline, CDR1 is LNHNV and CDR2 YYDKDF (reference sequence). The CDR3 loop reads CATSRGGQGNEQYF. The CDR3 nucleotides read TGTGCCACCAGCAGAGGCGGACAGGGGAACGAGCAGTACTTC.

The gene calls are TRBV20-1 and TRBJ2-1; TRBD2 matches at 7 bases. CDR1 and CDR2 from the germline V gene are DFQATT and SNEGSKA (reference sequence). The CDR3 runs 16 residues. The ends lost 2 bases at V and 1 base at J; junction bases unmatched: 8. In DNA, the CDR3 is TGCAGTGCTAGACAGACCGGTAGCGGGTCCTACAATGAGCAGTTCTTC. Its protein product is CSARQTGSGSYNEQFF.

A few counts support this clonotype. V usage is TRBV9 and J usage is TRBJ2-1; the D gene is possibly TRBD2 (6 bases). Trimming removed 3 bases at V and 2 bases at J, with 15 bases between. CDR1 and CDR2 from the germline V gene are SGDLS and YYNGEE. This CDR3 contains 16 residues. The CDR3 DNA follows: TGTGCCAGCAGCGACGCTCCGGGAGTTGCCTACAATGAGCAGTTCTTC. This codes for CASSDAPGVAYNEQFF.